This TCR beta chain derives from a study of T cell responses to AZD1222 COVID-19 vaccine. Whole-study findings and limits: Spike regions recognized by vaccine-associated CD4 TCRs spanned the protein, led by 160-218 and 743-854.

The CDR3 sequence is 14 residues long. The germline gives CDR1 MGHRA, CDR2 YSYEKL. V was cut by 1 base and J by 2 bases, with 7 bases left in between. The repertoire was sequenced with immunoSEQ multiplex PCR; TCRdb's copy has only in-frame clones and lacks some. The table records 75,000 to 100,000 clones, about nine tenths of them present only once. On this clone itself: Its antigen is unidentified.

The sequence was collected from an adult in good health. The genes are TRBV4-1 and TRBJ2-3; D not resolved. The material was peripheral blood, obtained on day 0 of AZD1222 vaccination. The DNA of the CDR3 is TGCGCCAGCAGCCAAGTTGGATTCACAGATACGCAGTATTTT. Translated: CASSQVGFTDTQYF.